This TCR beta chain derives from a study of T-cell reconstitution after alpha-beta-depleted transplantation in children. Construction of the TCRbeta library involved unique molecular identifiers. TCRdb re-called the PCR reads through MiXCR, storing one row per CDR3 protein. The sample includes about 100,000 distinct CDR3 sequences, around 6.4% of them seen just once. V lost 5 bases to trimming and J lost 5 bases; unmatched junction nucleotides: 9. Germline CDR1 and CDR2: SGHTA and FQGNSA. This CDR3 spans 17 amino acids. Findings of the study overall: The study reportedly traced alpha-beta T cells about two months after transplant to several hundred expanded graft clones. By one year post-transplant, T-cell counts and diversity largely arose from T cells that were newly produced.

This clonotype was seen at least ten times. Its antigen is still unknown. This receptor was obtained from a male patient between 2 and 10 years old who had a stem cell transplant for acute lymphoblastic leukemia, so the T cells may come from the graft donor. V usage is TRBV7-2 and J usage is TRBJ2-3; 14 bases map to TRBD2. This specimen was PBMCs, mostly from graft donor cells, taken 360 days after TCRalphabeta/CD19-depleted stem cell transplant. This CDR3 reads CASSALGGLAGVDTQYF. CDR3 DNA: TGTGCCAGCAGCGCCTTAGGGGGACTAGCGGGAGTAGATACGCAGTATTTT.